The 23 T cell receptor beta chains listed next were all sequenced from one sample in a study of neoadjuvant anti-PD-1 for oral cavity cancer. Only in-frame clones appear in the TCRdb table, and some are missing; sequencing was by immunoSEQ multiplex PCR. The sample holds about 12,000 clones, around 70% seen once. Time point defined: after neoadjuvant nivolumab, at surgical resection. This specimen was PBMCs, taken after nivolumab (anti-PD-1) treatment. All receptors come from a person aged 40 to 85 with oral cavity squamous cell carcinoma.

The chain couples TRBV2 to TRBJ2-3; D might be TRBD2 (5 bases). Trimming took off 7 bases at V and 2 bases at J, with 13 bases between the two ends. The CDR3 runs to 14 residues. Germline loops: CDR1 SNHLY, CDR2 FYNNEI. The CDR3 loop reads CASTNGGFTDTQYF. DNA for the CDR3: TGTGCCAGCACTAATGGAGGTTTCACAGATACGCAGTATTTT. Filled out from reference TRBV2 and TRBJ2-3, the complete variable domain reads EPEVTQTPSHQVTQMGQEVILRCVPISNHLYFYWYRQILGQKVEFLVSFYNNEISEKSEIFDDQFSVERPDGSNFTLKIRSTKLEDSAMYFCASTNGGFTDTQYFGPGTRLTVL.

The genes are TRBV19 and TRBJ2-1, with D perhaps TRBD2 (5 bases). The CDR3 runs 15 residues. Trimming took off 1 base at V and 9 bases at J, with 16 bases between the two ends. The V gene's germline CDR1 is LNHDA and CDR2 SQIVND (reference sequence). CDR3 DNA sequence: TGTGCCAGTAGTATAGTTGGATTAGCGACGGGTGAGCAGTTCTTC. It specifies CASSIVGLATGEQFF.

The chain uses TRBV4-2 and TRBJ2-7; D tentatively fits TRBD1 or TRBD2 (5 bases each). CDR3 size: 13 residues. Germline V gene lookup returns CDR1 LGHNA and CDR2 YNFKEQ. Trimming took off 0 bases at V and 2 bases at J, with 5 bases between the two ends. The CDR3 is CASSQEGAYEQYF. CDR3 nucleotide sequence: TGTGCCAGCAGCCAAGAGGGGGCCTACGAGCAGTACTTC.

The chain uses TRBV19 and TRBJ1-5, with unresolved D. This CDR3 contains 12 residues. The germline CDR1 and CDR2 sequences are LNHDA and SQIVND (reference sequence). Trimming removed 4 bases at V and 4 bases at J, with 5 bases between. Here the CDR3 DNA reads TGTGCCAGTAGTACCCGTAATCAGCCCCAGCATTTT. This gives the protein CASSTRNQPQHF. The variable domain in full, completed from reference TRBV19 and TRBJ1-5, reads DGGITQSPKYLFRKEGQNVTLSCEQNLNHDAMYWYRQDPGQGLRLIYYSQIVNDFQKGDIAEGYSVSREKKESFPLTVTSAQKNPTAFYLCASSTRNQPQHFGDGTRLSIL.

In DNA, the CDR3 is TGTGCCAGCAGCCTGGACTTTGGGGCAGGTGAGCAGTTCTTC. It is translated as CASSLDFGAGEQFF. The chain is built from TRBV5-5 and TRBJ2-1; TRBD1 or TRBD2 may be the D gene (5 bases each). The V gene's germline CDR1 is SGHKS and CDR2 YYEKEE (reference sequence). The CDR3 is 14 amino acids. Trimming took off 4 bases at V and 9 bases at J, with 17 bases between the two ends.

The V and J genes are TRBV30 and TRBJ2-7; 8 bases map to TRBD2. This CDR3 has 14 amino acids. Germline assignment: CDR1 GTSNPN and CDR2 SVGIG (reference sequence). The J segment lost 2 bases and the V segment lost 3 bases, leaving 6 bases of the junction unmatched. DNA for the CDR3: TGTGCCTGGAGCTTCGGGAGGGCCCCCTACGAGCAGTACTTC. Translated: CAWSFGRAPYEQYF.

The chain recombines TRBV5-1 with TRBJ1-1; TRBD1 agrees at 9 bases. Trimming cost V 4 bases and J 7 bases; bases outside gene matches: 5. Germline V lookup: CDR1 SGHRS, CDR2 YFSETQ. The CDR3 is 13 residues long. This CDR3 is CASSVGTGIEAFF. In nucleotides, the CDR3 is TGCGCCAGCAGCGTTGGGACAGGGATTGAAGCTTTCTTT.

There are a few counts of this clone. The chain carries TRBV4-2 and TRBJ1-5; no clear D gene. This CDR3 region has 17 residues. Germline CDR1 is LGHNA and CDR2 is YNFKEQ. V was clipped by 0 bases and J by 0 bases, with 12 bases between them. The DNA for the CDR3 is TGTGCCAGCAGCCAAGATCGCGGCCTACCTAGCAATCAGCCCCAGCATTTT. This gives the protein CASSQDRGLPSNQPQHF.

The rearrangement links TRBV12-5 to TRBJ2-5; TRBD1 matches 8 bases. Germline CDR1 LGHNT, CDR2 FRNRAP. The CDR3 has 13 residues. V dropped 6 bases and J dropped 5; count of bases not matched to a gene: 5. This CDR3 is CASGTGAEETQYF. The DNA for the CDR3 is TGTGCTAGTGGGACAGGGGCGGAGGAGACCCAGTACTTC.

V usage is TRBV6-6 and J usage is TRBJ2-1, with TRBD1 as a possible D gene (5 bases). This CDR3 is 12 amino acids long. V lost 5 bases and J lost 11, with 13 bases in between. Per the germline V gene, CDR1 is MNHNY and CDR2 is SVGAGI (reference sequence). CDR3 protein: CASSRRGAQQFF. CDR3 coding DNA: TGTGCCAGCAGTCGACGTGGGGCCCAGCAGTTCTTC.

The chain is built from TRBV18 and TRBJ2-1, with 8 bases identical to TRBD1. Looked up from germline, CDR1 is KGHSH and CDR2 is LQKENI. V lost 3 bases, J lost 8 bases, and 9 bases stayed unmatched. This CDR3 region has 15 residues. The CDR3 region has the DNA TGTGCCAGCTCACCCGGGACAGGCTTCTTGGATGAGCAGTTCTTC. Protein: CASSPGTGFLDEQFF.

The chain recombines TRBV9 with TRBJ2-4, with D possibly TRBD1 on 6 matching bases. The germline CDR1 and CDR2 sequences are SGDLS and YYNGEE. This CDR3 is 12 amino acids long. Trimming removed 3 bases at V and 8 bases at J, with 9 bases between. CDR3 DNA sequence: TGTGCCAGCAGCGGTGAGGGGGACATTCAGTACTTC. As protein: CASSGEGDIQYF. Full variable domain (remainder filled in from reference TRBV9 and TRBJ2-4): DSGVTQTPKHLITATGQRVTLRCSPRSGDLSVYWYQQSLDQGLQFLIQYYNGEERAKGNILERFSAQQFPDLHSELNLSSLELGDSALYFCASSGEGDIQYFGAGTRLSVL.

The rearrangement links TRBV9 to TRBJ1-3; TRBD1 is a possible D gene (6 bases). With 0 bases removed from V and 4 bases from J, the gap between germline ends came to 14 bases. Germline lookup yields CDR1 SGDLS and CDR2 YYNGEE. The CDR3 runs 16 residues. This CDR3 reads CASSVELRTEGNTIYF. The CDR3 nucleotides read TGTGCCAGCAGCGTAGAGCTTAGGACAGAAGGAAACACCATATATTTT.

The genes are TRBV7-6 and TRBJ2-7; D is ambiguous. Germline V CDR1 and CDR2: SGHVS, FNYEAQ. Trimming left V 3 bases short and J 0 bases short, with 3 bases between. The CDR3 extends over 12 amino acids. For the CDR3, the DNA is TGTGCCAGCAGCTTGAGCTCCTACGAGCAGTACTTC. As protein: CASSLSSYEQYF.

The chain combines TRBV6-1 with TRBJ1-3; weak D call: TRBD1 (6 bases). The germline V gene encodes CDR1 MNHNS and CDR2 SASEGT. This CDR3 comprises 15 residues. V gave up 5 bases and J gave up 7 bases, with 18 bases separating them. The CDR3 DNA sequence: TGTGCCAGCAGTTCGAGTTACAGGGCGGGTAACACCATATATTTT. Translation: CASSSSYRAGNTIYF.

V is TRBV7-7 and J is TRBJ2-5; 11 bases match TRBD2. V trimming: 6 bases; J trimming: 3 bases; junction bases outside the gene matches: 15. Germline V CDR1 and CDR2: SSHAT, FNYEAQ (reference sequence). This CDR3 contains 18 residues. The CDR3 sequence is CASSLWTPGLAVKETQYF. The DNA for the CDR3 is TGTGCCAGCAGTTTATGGACACCGGGACTAGCGGTAAAAGAGACCCAGTACTTC.

This clone turned up a few times. This sequence joins TRBV28 and TRBJ1-2, with 7 bases aligning to TRBD1. J lost 4 bases, V lost 5 bases, and 1 base had no gene match. Germline loops: CDR1 MDHEN, CDR2 SYDVKM. CDR3 length equals 12 residues. The CDR3 sequence is CASSNRGYGYTF. The CDR3 DNA reads as TGTGCCAGCAGTAACAGGGGCTATGGCTACACCTTC.

This clone was recorded a few times. The chain links TRBV14 to TRBJ1-6, with D maybe TRBD1 (5 bases). CDR1 is SGHDN and CDR2 is FVKESK in the germline V gene. This CDR3 contains 13 residues. Trimming shortened V by 4 bases and J by 9 bases, and 10 bases separated the two germline ends. DNA of the CDR3: TGTGCCAGCAGCCTTGTCGGGGGTTCACCCCTCCACTTT. It codes for CASSLVGGSPLHF.

This clone was observed once. The chain recombines TRBV6-4 with TRBJ2-1; TRBD1 is a possible D gene (6 bases). Trimming took 8 bases from V and 7 from J, leaving 21 bases between them. The CDR3 consists of 15 residues. Germline CDR1 MRHNA, CDR2 SNTAGT. The CDR3 DNA follows: TGTGCCAGCCGTGGGAAGCAACAGGGTCGGAATGAGCAGTTCTTC. Translating gives CASRGKQQGRNEQFF.

J is TRBJ1-1 and V is TRBV27; the D is unclear. This CDR3 is built from 14 residues. The germline V and J ends were trimmed by 6 bases and 10 bases, with 21 bases remaining between them. Germline V gives CDR1 MNHEY, CDR2 SMNVEV (reference sequence). The CDR3 DNA reads as TGTGCCAGCAGAGGAAGGCGATATATGGAGGGAGCTTTCTTT. Encoded protein: CASRGRRYMEGAFF.

The rearrangement uses TRBV2 and TRBJ1-5; no definite D call. CDR3 length equals 15 residues. Per the germline V gene, CDR1 is SNHLY and CDR2 is FYNNEI. Trimming stripped 6 bases from V and 7 bases from J, with 19 bases between. CDR3: CASRPLGGINQPQHF. CDR3 bases: TGTGCCAGCAGGCCCTTGGGAGGGATCAACCAGCCCCAGCATTTT.

The rearrangement joins TRBV5-6 to TRBJ1-2; D unresolved. V was trimmed by 4 bases and J by 4 bases, leaving 11 bases between them. The CDR3 has 13 amino acids. Looked up from germline, CDR1 is SGHDT and CDR2 is YYEEEE. CDR3 residues: CASSPWGPYGYTF. CDR3 DNA sequence: TGTGCCAGCAGCCCCTGGGGTCCCTATGGCTACACCTTC.

This clone was picked up a small number of times. J is TRBJ1-2 and V is TRBV7-3; D remains ambiguous. The CDR3 covers 15 residues. Germline-derived CDR1 and CDR2 are SGHTA and FQGTGA. Trimming shortened V by 2 bases and J by 4 bases, and 14 bases separated the two germline ends. The CDR3 region is CASSLEGTSIYGYTF. Written as DNA, the CDR3 is TGTGCCAGCAGCTTAGAGGGTACTAGTATCTATGGCTACACCTTC.